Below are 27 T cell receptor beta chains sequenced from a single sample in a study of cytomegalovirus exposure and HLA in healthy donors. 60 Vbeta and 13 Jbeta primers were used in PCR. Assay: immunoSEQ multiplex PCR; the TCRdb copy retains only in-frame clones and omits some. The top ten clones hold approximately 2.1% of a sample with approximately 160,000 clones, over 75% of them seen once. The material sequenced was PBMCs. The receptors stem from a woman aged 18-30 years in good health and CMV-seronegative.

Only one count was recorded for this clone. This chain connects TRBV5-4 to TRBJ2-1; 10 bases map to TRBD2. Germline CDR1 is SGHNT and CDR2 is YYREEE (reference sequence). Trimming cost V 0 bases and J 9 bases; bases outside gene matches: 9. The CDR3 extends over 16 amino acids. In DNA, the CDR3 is TGTGCCAGCAGCTTGGTTGGACTAGCGGTGTTAGGTGAGCAGTTCTTC. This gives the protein CASSLVGLAVLGEQFF.

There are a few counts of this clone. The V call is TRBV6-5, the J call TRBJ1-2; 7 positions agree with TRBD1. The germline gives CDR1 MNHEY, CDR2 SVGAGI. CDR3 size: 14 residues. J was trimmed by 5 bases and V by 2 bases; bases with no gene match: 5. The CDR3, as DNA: TGTGCCAGCAGTTACCGGACAGGATTATATGGCTACACCTTC. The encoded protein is CASSYRTGLYGYTF.

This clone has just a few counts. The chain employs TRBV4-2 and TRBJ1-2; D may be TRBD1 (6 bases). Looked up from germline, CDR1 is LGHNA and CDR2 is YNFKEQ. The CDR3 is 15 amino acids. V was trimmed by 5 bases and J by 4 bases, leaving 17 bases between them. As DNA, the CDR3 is TGTGCCAGCAGCACCGAGCACAGGGTTGCCTATGGCTACACCTTC. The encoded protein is CASSTEHRVAYGYTF.

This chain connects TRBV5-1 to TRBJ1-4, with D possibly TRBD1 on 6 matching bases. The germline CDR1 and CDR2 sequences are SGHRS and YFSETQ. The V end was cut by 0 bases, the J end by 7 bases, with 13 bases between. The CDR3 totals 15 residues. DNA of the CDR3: TGCGCCAGCAGCTTGGGCTTGGGAGGGGGTGAAAAACTGTTTTTT. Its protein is CASSLGLGGGEKLFF. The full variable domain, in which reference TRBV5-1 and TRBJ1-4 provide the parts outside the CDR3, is KAGVTQTPRYLIKTRGQQVTLSCSPISGHRSVSWYQQTPGQGLQFLFEYFSETQRNKGNFPGRFSGRQFSNSRSEMNVSTLELGDSALYLCASSLGLGGGEKLFFGSGTQLSVL.

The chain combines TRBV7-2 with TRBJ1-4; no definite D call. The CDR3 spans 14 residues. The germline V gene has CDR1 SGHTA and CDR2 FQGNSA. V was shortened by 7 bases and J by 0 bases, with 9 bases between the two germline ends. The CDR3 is CASKGGSTNEKLFF. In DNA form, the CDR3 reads TGTGCCAGCAAGGGCGGGTCAACTAATGAAAAACTGTTTTTT.

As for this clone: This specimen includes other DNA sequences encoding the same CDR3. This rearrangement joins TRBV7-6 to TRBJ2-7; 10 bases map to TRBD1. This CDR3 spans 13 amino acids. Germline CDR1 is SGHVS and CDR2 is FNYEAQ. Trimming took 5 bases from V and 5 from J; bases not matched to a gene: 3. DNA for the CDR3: TGTGCCAGCAGCCAGACAGGGGGCAACGAGCAGTACTTC. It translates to CASSQTGGNEQYF. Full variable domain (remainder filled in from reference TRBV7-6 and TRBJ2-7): GAGVSQSPRYKVTKRGQDVALRCDPISGHVSLYWYRQALGQGPEFLTYFNYEAQQDKSGLPNDRFSAERPEGSISTLTIQRTEQRDSAMYRCASSQTGGNEQYFGPGTRLTVT.

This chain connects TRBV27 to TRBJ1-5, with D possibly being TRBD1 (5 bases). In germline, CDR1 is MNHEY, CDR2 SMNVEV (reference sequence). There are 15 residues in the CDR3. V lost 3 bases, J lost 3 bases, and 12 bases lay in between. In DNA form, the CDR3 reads TGTGCCAGCAGTTTGGAGGGGCGCGTCAATCAGCCCCAGCATTTT. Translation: CASSLEGRVNQPQHF.

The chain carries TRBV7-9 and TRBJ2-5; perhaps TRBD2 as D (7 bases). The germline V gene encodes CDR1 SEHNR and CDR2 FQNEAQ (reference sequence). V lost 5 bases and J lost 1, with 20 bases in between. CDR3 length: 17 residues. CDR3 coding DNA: TGTGCCAGCAGCAGTCTTGGGCGGGGGCACTCCCAAGAGACCCAGTACTTC. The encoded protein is CASSSLGRGHSQETQYF.

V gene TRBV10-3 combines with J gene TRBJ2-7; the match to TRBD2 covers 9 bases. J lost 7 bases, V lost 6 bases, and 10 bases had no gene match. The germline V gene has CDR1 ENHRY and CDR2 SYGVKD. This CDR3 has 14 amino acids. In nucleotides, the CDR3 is TGTGCCATCAGAAGTAGCGGGAGTCTGGGGGAGCAGTACTTC. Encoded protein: CAIRSSGSLGEQYF.

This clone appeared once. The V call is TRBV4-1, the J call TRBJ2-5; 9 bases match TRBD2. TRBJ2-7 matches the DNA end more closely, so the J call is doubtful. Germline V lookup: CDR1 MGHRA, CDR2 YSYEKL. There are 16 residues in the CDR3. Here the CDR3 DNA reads TGCGCCAGCAGCCCAGGGGGGGTTAGCGGGGGTAACGAGCAGTACTTC. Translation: CASSPGGVSGGNEQYF.

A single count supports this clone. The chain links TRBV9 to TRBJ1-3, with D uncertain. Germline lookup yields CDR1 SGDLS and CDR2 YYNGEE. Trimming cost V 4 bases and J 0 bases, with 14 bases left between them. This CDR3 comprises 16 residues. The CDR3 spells CASSPQSSVSGNTIYF. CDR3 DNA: TGTGCCAGCAGCCCACAATCGTCCGTCTCTGGAAACACCATATATTTT.

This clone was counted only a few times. In DNA form, the CDR3 reads TGTGCCAGCAGCTTCGGGCTAGCTGAGGATGAGCAGTTCTTC. Protein product: CASSFGLAEDEQFF. This chain uses TRBV7-9 with TRBJ2-1, with D tentatively TRBD2 (5 bases). The CDR3 is 14 amino acids. V dropped 3 bases and J dropped 8 bases, with 14 bases sitting between them. Germline values: CDR1 SEHNR, CDR2 FQNEAQ (reference sequence). The whole variable domain, filled in from reference TRBV7-9 and TRBJ2-1, reads DTGVSQNPRHKITKRGQNVTFRCDPISEHNRLYWYRQTLGQGPEFLTYFQNEAQLEKSRLLSDRFSAERPKGSFSTLEIQRTEQGDSAMYLCASSFGLAEDEQFFGPGTRLTVL.

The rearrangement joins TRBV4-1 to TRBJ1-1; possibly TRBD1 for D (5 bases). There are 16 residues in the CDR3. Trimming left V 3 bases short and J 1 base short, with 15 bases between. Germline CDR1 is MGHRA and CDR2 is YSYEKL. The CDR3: CASSQEIPGENTEAFF. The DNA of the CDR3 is TGCGCCAGCAGCCAGGAGATCCCGGGGGAGAACACTGAAGCTTTCTTT.

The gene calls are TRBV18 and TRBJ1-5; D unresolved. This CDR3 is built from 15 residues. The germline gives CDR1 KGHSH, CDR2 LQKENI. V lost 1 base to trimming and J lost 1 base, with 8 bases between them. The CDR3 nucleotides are TGTGCCAGCTCACCACTCAGAGGGAGCAATCAGCCCCAGCATTTT. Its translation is CASSPLRGSNQPQHF. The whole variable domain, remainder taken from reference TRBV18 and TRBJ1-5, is NAGVMQNPRHLVRRRGQEARLRCSPMKGHSHVYWYRQLPEEGLKFMVYLQKENIIDESGMPKERFSAEFPKEGPSILRIQQVVRGDSAAYFCASSPLRGSNQPQHFGDGTRLSIL.

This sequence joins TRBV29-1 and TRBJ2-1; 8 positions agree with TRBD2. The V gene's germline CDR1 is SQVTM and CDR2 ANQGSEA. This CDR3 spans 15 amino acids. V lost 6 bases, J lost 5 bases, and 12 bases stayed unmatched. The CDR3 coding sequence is TGCAGCGTGATTAATAGCGGGATGTCAGACAATGAGCAGTTCTTC. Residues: CSVINSGMSDNEQFF.

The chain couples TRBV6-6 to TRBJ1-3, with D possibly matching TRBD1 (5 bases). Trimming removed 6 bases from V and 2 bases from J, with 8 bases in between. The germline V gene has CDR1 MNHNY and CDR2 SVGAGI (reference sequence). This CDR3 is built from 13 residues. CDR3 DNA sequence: TGTGCCAGCAGAGGGGTGGCTGGAAACACCATATATTTT. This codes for CASRGVAGNTIYF.

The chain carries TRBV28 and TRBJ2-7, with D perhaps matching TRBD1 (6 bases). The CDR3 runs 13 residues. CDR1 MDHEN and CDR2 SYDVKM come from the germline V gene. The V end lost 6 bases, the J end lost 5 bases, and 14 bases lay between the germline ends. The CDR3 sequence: CASSQGWANEQYF. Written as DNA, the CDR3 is TGTGCCAGCAGCCAGGGGTGGGCCAACGAGCAGTACTTC.

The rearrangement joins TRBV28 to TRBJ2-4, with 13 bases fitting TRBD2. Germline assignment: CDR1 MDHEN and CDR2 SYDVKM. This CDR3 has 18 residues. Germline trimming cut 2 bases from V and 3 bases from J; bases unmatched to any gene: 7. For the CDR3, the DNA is TGTGCCAGCAGTTTAACCCCCGGGACTAGCGGGAACAAAAACATTCAGTACTTC. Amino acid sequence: CASSLTPGTSGNKNIQYF.

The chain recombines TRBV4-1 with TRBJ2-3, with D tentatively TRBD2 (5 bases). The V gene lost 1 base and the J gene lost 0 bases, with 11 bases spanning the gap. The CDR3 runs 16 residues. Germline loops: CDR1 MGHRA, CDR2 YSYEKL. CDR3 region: CASSQGAGRSTDTQYF. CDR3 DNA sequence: TGCGCCAGCAGCCAAGGCGCGGGTCGGAGCACAGATACGCAGTATTTT.

The DNA of the CDR3 is TGTGCCAGCTCACCACCGGGACAGCTGAACACTGAAGCTTTCTTT. Translated: CASSPPGQLNTEAFF. The chain has TRBV18 and TRBJ1-1; 7 bases are a match to TRBD1. The ends lost 0 bases at V and 0 bases at J; junction bases unmatched: 1. Per the germline V gene, CDR1 is KGHSH and CDR2 is LQKENI. The CDR3 spans 15 residues.

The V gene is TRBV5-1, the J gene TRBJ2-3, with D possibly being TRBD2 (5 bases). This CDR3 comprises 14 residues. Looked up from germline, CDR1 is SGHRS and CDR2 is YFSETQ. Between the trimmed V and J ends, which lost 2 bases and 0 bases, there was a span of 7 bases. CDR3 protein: CASSFRGSTDTQYF. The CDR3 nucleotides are TGCGCCAGCAGCTTCCGGGGTAGCACAGATACGCAGTATTTT.

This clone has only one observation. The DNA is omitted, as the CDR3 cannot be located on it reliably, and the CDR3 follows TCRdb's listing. CDR3 sequence: CASSSSTGKNTEAFF. The chain is built from TRBV28 and TRBJ1-1; the table assigns TRBD1, which was not confirmed against the DNA. CDR1 and CDR2 from the germline V gene are MDHEN and SYDVKM. The CDR3 contains 15 residues when both ends are counted.

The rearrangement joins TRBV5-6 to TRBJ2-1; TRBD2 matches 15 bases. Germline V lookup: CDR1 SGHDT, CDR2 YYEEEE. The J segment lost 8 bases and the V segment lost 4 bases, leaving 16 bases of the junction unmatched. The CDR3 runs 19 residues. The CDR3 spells CASSLYTGLAGGPQHEQFF. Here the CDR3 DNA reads TGTGCCAGCAGCCTTTATACGGGACTAGCGGGGGGCCCGCAACATGAGCAGTTCTTC.

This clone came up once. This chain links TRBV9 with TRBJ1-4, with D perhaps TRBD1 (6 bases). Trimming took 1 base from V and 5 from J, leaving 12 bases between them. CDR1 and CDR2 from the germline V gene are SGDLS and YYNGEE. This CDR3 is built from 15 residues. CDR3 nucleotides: TGTGCCAGCAGCGTACTGGGGGCAGGGAATGAAAAACTGTTTTTT. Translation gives CASSVLGAGNEKLFF. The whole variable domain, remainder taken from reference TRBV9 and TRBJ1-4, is DSGVTQTPKHLITATGQRVTLRCSPRSGDLSVYWYQQSLDQGLQFLIQYYNGEERAKGNILERFSAQQFPDLHSELNLSSLELGDSALYFCASSVLGAGNEKLFFGSGTQLSVL.

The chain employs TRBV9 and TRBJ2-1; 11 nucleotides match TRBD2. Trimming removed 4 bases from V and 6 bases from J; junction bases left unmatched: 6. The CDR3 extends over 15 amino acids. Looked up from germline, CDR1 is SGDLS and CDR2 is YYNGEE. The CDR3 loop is CASSKLAGEVNEQFF. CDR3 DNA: TGTGCCAGCAGCAAACTAGCGGGGGAAGTCAATGAGCAGTTCTTC.

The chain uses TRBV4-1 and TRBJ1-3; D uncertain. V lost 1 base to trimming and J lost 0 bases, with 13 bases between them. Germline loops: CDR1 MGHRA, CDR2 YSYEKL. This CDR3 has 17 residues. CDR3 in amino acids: CASSQGTGRFSGNTIYF. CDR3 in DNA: TGCGCCAGCAGCCAAGGCACGGGTCGTTTCTCTGGAAACACCATATATTTT.

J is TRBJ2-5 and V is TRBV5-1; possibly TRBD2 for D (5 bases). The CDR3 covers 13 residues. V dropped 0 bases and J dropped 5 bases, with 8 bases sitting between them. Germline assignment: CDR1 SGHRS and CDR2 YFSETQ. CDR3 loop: CASSLGIAETQYF. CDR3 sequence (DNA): TGCGCCAGCAGCTTGGGGATAGCGGAGACCCAGTACTTC.